This TCR beta chain was found in a study of blood T cells in healthy people across ages. General study findings and limits: A roughly linear fall in TCR beta diversity per million T cells was seen with increasing age. Long-lived donors exceeded aged donors in naive CD4+ cells and diversity. Bulk PBMC profiling left naive and antigen-experienced comparisons inconclusive. Nothing was known about donor CMV status, and this possibly confounded expanded clonotype changes.

As for this clonotype: The target antigen is unknown.

The length of the CDR3 is 14 residues. V dropped 4 bases and J dropped 4 bases, with 13 bases sitting between them. The germline V gene encodes CDR1 SGHRS and CDR2 YFSETQ. A J-beta primer mix and a sample-barcoded 5' primer were used in a second PCR of roughly 7 to 12 cycles. A single record per CDR3 protein comes from TCRdb applying MiXCR to the 5' RACE reads. This table holds fewer than 800,000 distinct CDR3 sequences, approximately 49% found once. The sample was blood. The receptor's source is a woman aged 55 to 70 in good health. V gene TRBV5-1 combines with J gene TRBJ2-3; D may be TRBD2 (6 bases). CDR3 residues: CASSAPGAPDTQYF. The CDR3 DNA follows: TGCGCCAGCAGCGCACCGGGAGCCCCAGATACGCAGTATTTT. The full variable domain, in which reference TRBV5-1 and TRBJ2-3 provide the parts outside the CDR3, is KAGVTQTPRYLIKTRGQQVTLSCSPISGHRSVSWYQQTPGQGLQFLFEYFSETQRNKGNFPGRFSGRQFSNSRSEMNVSTLELGDSALYLCASSAPGAPDTQYFGPGTRLTVL.